These T cell receptor beta chains were read from a single sample in a study of cytomegalovirus exposure and HLA in healthy donors. Sequencing used immunoSEQ multiplex PCR; TCRdb keeps in-frame clones, though not all of them. Altogether roughly 180,000 clones are present, about three quarters being singletons, with the ten largest covering roughly 1.5%. The sequenced sample was PBMCs. These receptors came from a man between 18 and 29 years old in good health and CMV-seronegative. The CDR3 runs from the conserved cysteine through the conserved F or W. D genes are given only for firm matches. The size field is filled for only some rows; it gives once, few, many or a size class.

clone size: -
D gene: TRBD1
J gene: TRBJ1-1
V gene: TRBV7-2
CDR3 protein: CASSPRGGINTEAFF
CDR3 DNA: TGTGCCAGCAGCCCCCGAGGGGGCATTAACACTGAAGCTTTCTTT

clone size: few
D gene: -
J gene: TRBJ2-6
V gene: TRBV7-8
CDR3 protein: CASSLNPGSGANVLTF
CDR3 DNA: TGTGCCAGCAGCTTAAATCCCGGGTCTGGGGCCAACGTCCTGACTTTC

clone size: -
D gene: TRBD1
J gene: TRBJ1-1
V gene: TRBV28
CDR3 protein: CASSLVPGTGGDEAFF
CDR3 DNA: TGTGCCAGCAGTTTAGTCCCCGGGACAGGGGGTGACGAAGCTTTCTTT

clone size: -
D gene: -
J gene: TRBJ2-7
V gene: TRBV19
CDR3 protein: CASSISGGDSVSYEQYF
CDR3 DNA: TGTGCCAGTAGTATATCAGGAGGGGACAGCGTCTCCTACGAGCAGTACTTC

clone size: -
D gene: -
J gene: TRBJ2-7
V gene: TRBV6-6
CDR3 protein: CASYDAGQKTYEQYF
CDR3 DNA: TGTGCCAGTTACGATGCGGGACAGAAGACCTACGAGCAGTACTTC

clone size: -
D gene: TRBD1
J gene: TRBJ1-1
V gene: TRBV30
CDR3 protein: CAWRATGGTEAFF
CDR3 DNA: TGTGCCTGGAGAGCAACAGGGGGAACTGAAGCTTTCTTT

clone size: -
D gene: TRBD1
J gene: TRBJ2-6
V gene: TRBV6-1
CDR3 protein: CASSGPGQSHSGANVLTF
CDR3 DNA: TGTGCCAGCAGTGGTCCGGGACAGTCCCACTCTGGGGCCAACGTCCTGACTTTC

clone size: -
D gene: -
J gene: TRBJ2-3
V gene: TRBV25-1
CDR3 protein: CASSASGGGTDTQYF
CDR3 DNA: TGTGCCAGCAGTGCTTCCGGAGGCGGCACAGATACGCAGTATTTT

clone size: -
D gene: TRBD2
J gene: TRBJ2-5
V gene: TRBV9
CDR3 protein: CASSVAGTSGSVVTQYF
CDR3 DNA: TGTGCCAGCAGCGTAGCGGGGACTAGCGGGAGCGTGGTGACCCAGTACTTC

clone size: few
D gene: -
J gene: TRBJ1-3
V gene: TRBV10-3
CDR3 protein: CAIKEARWPSGNTIYF
CDR3 DNA: TGTGCCATCAAGGAGGCCAGATGGCCCTCTGGAAACACCATATATTTT

clone size: -
D gene: -
J gene: TRBJ2-7
V gene: TRBV2
CDR3 protein: CASRRASYEQYF
CDR3 DNA: TGTGCCAGCAGGCGGGCCTCCTACGAGCAGTACTTC

clone size: once
D gene: -
J gene: TRBJ1-4
V gene: TRBV19
CDR3 protein: CASSLTGATNEKLFF
CDR3 DNA: TGTGCCAGTAGTTTGACGGGGGCAACTAATGAAAAACTGTTTTTT

clone size: -
D gene: -
J gene: TRBJ2-3
V gene: TRBV28
CDR3 protein: CASSLPGDTQYF
CDR3 DNA: TGTGCCAGCAGCCTACCCGGGGATACGCAGTATTTT

clone size: -
D gene: -
J gene: TRBJ1-2
V gene: TRBV5-1
CDR3 protein: CASSLGGGDGYTF
CDR3 DNA: TGCGCCAGCAGCTTGGGTGGGGGCGATGGCTACACCTTC

clone size: -
D gene: -
J gene: TRBJ2-3
V gene: TRBV4-2
CDR3 protein: CASSQDSGPSPQYF
CDR3 DNA: TGTGCCAGCAGCCAAGATTCAGGGCCCTCCCCGCAGTATTTT

clone size: few
D gene: -
J gene: TRBJ2-1
V gene: TRBV2
CDR3 protein: CASSEGWEEQFF
CDR3 DNA: TGTGCCAGCAGTGAAGGATGGGAGGAGCAGTTCTTC

clone size: few
D gene: -
J gene: TRBJ1-2
V gene: TRBV28
CDR3 protein: CASSFLGGGYTF
CDR3 DNA: TGTGCCAGCAGTTTTCTAGGGGGTGGCTACACCTTC

clone size: -
D gene: TRBD1
J gene: TRBJ1-1
V gene: TRBV28
CDR3 protein: CASSLGRGQLRAFF
CDR3 DNA: TGTGCCAGCAGTTTGGGCAGGGGGCAACTTAGGGCTTTCTTT

clone size: -
D gene: -
J gene: TRBJ1-1
V gene: TRBV7-2
CDR3 protein: CASSLGGSNTEAFF
CDR3 DNA: TGTGCCAGCAGCTTAGGAGGGTCGAACACTGAGGCTTTCTTT

clone size: few
D gene: -
J gene: TRBJ1-6
V gene: TRBV5-1
CDR3 protein: CASSLAPGRDNSPLHF
CDR3 DNA: TGCGCCAGCAGCTTGGCCCCGGGCAGGGATAATTCACCCCTCCACTTT

clone size: -
D gene: -
J gene: TRBJ2-7
V gene: TRBV18
CDR3 protein: CASSPPTSYEQYF
CDR3 DNA: TGTGCCAGCTCACCACCGACTAGCTACGAGCAGTACTTC

clone size: -
D gene: TRBD2
J gene: TRBJ2-2
V gene: TRBV7-2
CDR3 protein: CASSPGAGGPGGELFF
CDR3 DNA: TGTGCCAGCAGCCCCGGAGCGGGGGGGCCCGGCGGGGAGCTGTTTTTT

clone size: -
D gene: -
J gene: TRBJ2-7
V gene: TRBV18
CDR3 protein: CASSPQGGGYEQYF
CDR3 DNA: TGTGCCAGCTCACCCCAGGGGGGAGGCTACGAGCAGTACTTC

clone size: few
D gene: TRBD2
J gene: TRBJ2-7
V gene: TRBV27
CDR3 protein: CASSLRASGTTTYEQYF
CDR3 DNA: TGTGCCAGCAGTTTGAGGGCTAGCGGGACGACTACCTACGAGCAGTACTTC